Shown below are 9 T cell receptor beta chains from a single sample sequenced in a study of cytomegalovirus exposure and HLA in healthy donors. Primers: 60 Vbeta forward and 13 Jbeta reverse. Repertoires were generated with immunoSEQ multiplex PCR, while TCRdb's copy carries only in-frame clones and drops some. The sample has 100,000 to 150,000 clones. Sequenced sample: PBMCs. All receptors derive from a woman aged 40 to 55 in good health and CMV-seropositive.

This rearrangement joins TRBV28 to TRBJ1-3; 7 bases align to TRBD1. V was pared by 7 bases and J by 0 bases, with 6 bases of the junction left unmatched. CDR1 MDHEN and CDR2 SYDVKM come from the germline V gene. This CDR3 is built from 15 residues. The CDR3 bases are TGTGCCAGCACCCAAGAGGGGGCCTCTGGAAACACCATATATTTT. It codes for CASTQEGASGNTIYF.

This chain uses TRBV28 with TRBJ1-1; the match to TRBD1 covers 7 bases. V trimming: 6 bases; J trimming: 1 base; junction bases outside the gene matches: 5. The CDR3 is 14 residues long. Germline lookup yields CDR1 MDHEN and CDR2 SYDVKM. For the CDR3, the DNA is TGTGCCAGCAGCCTCGGGACAGCGAACACTGAAGCTTTCTTT. Protein: CASSLGTANTEAFF.

The chain couples TRBV7-4 to TRBJ2-3; D is possibly TRBD2 (7 bases). The germline V gene has CDR1 SGHVT and CDR2 SQSDAQ. This CDR3 comprises 14 residues. Trimming cost V 8 bases and J 4 bases, with 16 bases left between them. In nucleotides, the CDR3 is TGTGCCAGCCTGGGGGGGCATTTCCCAGATACGCAGTATTTT. Translation gives CASLGGHFPDTQYF. Full variable domain (missing parts from reference TRBV7-4 and TRBJ2-3): GAGVSQSPRYKVAKRGRDVALRCDSISGHVTLYWYRQTLGQGSEVLTYSQSDAQRDKSGRPSGRFSAERPERSVSTLKIQRTEQGDSAVYLCASLGGHFPDTQYFGPGTRLTVL.

This chain uses TRBV5-1 with TRBJ1-4; D possibly corresponds to TRBD1 (5 bases). CDR3 length: 14 residues. Germline CDR1 and CDR2: SGHRS and YFSETQ. Deletions cut 0 bases from V and 5 bases from J, with 8 bases between. In nucleotides, the CDR3 is TGCGCCAGCAGCTTGGACAGGCGGAATGAAAAACTGTTTTTT. Its protein product is CASSLDRRNEKLFF.

V and J are TRBV28 and TRBJ1-4; D unresolved. The CDR3 loop spans 15 amino acids. The V and J ends lost 4 bases and 1 base respectively, with 10 bases between them. The germline V gene has CDR1 MDHEN and CDR2 SYDVKM. In nucleotides, the CDR3 is TGTGCCAGCAGTTCCGTCTCGGGAACTAATGAAAAACTGTTTTTT. It translates to CASSSVSGTNEKLFF.

V usage is TRBV9 and J usage is TRBJ2-2, with D perhaps TRBD2 (6 bases). This CDR3 is 16 amino acids long. The germline V gene encodes CDR1 SGDLS and CDR2 YYNGEE. Between the trimmed V and J ends, which lost 4 bases and 1 base, there was a span of 14 bases. The CDR3 DNA reads TGTGCCAGCAGCCCAAAGAGGAGGGGGAACACCGGGGAGCTGTTTTTT. Protein sequence: CASSPKRRGNTGELFF. The full variable domain, with the rest looked up from reference TRBV9 and TRBJ2-2, is DSGVTQTPKHLITATGQRVTLRCSPRSGDLSVYWYQQSLDQGLQFLIQYYNGEERAKGNILERFSAQQFPDLHSELNLSSLELGDSALYFCASSPKRRGNTGELFFGEGSRLTVL.

The chain couples TRBV4-3 to TRBJ2-1; 11 nucleotides match TRBD2. This CDR3 has 18 amino acids. Trimming at V came to 1 base and at J to 6 bases, leaving 11 bases not matched to a gene. Germline CDR1 is LGHNA and CDR2 is YSLEER. The CDR3 region has the DNA TGCGCCAGCAGCCAAGGTATTAGCGGGAGGGCTCTGGGCAATGAGCAGTTCTTC. Translating gives CASSQGISGRALGNEQFF.

This chain links TRBV30 with TRBJ1-4; 8 nucleotides agree with TRBD1. The CDR3 contains 16 residues. After removal of 4 bases from V and 10 bases from J, the junction contained 17 bases not matched to a gene. Germline CDR1 and CDR2: GTSNPN and SVGIG (reference sequence). CDR3 loop: CAWNDRDRIVRGKLFF. CDR3 coding DNA: TGTGCCTGGAACGACCGGGACAGGATCGTGCGGGGAAAACTGTTTTTT.

The gene calls are TRBV13 and TRBJ2-3; 11 bases are shared with TRBD2. This CDR3 comprises 16 residues. The germline V gene encodes CDR1 PRHDT and CDR2 FYEKMQ (reference sequence). V shed 3 bases and J 4 bases; nucleotides not matched to a gene: 6. CDR3 DNA: TGTGCCAGCAGCTTCCCCTTTAGCGGGAGGGCAGATACGCAGTATTTT. Its translation is CASSFPFSGRADTQYF.